The 16 T cell receptor beta chains listed next were all sequenced from one sample in a study of cytomegalovirus exposure and HLA in healthy donors. Both 60 Vbeta primers and 13 Jbeta primers went into the PCR. Libraries were prepared by immunoSEQ multiplex PCR; TCRdb keeps only in-frame clonotypes and omits some of them. The sample lists roughly 220,000 clones, around four fifths occurring once. The source material was PBMCs. These receptors all come from a man aged 50 or older in good health and CMV-seronegative.

The chain employs TRBV6-5 and TRBJ2-7; 7 bases match TRBD1. Losses at the gene ends were 6 bases for V and 2 bases for J; bases not matched to a gene: 10. The CDR3 totals 15 residues. Per germline, CDR1 MNHEY and CDR2 SVGAGI. The DNA for the CDR3 is TGTGCCAGCAGGCCTCACAGGGGCGCTACCTACGAGCAGTACTTC. As protein: CASRPHRGATYEQYF.

This rearrangement joins TRBV29-1 to TRBJ2-5; TRBD2 matches 12 bases. V lost 7 bases and J lost 10; bases outside the gene matches: 10. Germline V lookup: CDR1 SQVTM, CDR2 ANQGSEA. CDR3 size: 13 residues. In nucleotides, the CDR3 is TGCAGCGCCTCTAGCGGGAGGGCCGGAGGCCAGTACTTC. It is translated as CSASSGRAGGQYF. The full variable domain, completed using reference TRBV29-1 and TRBJ2-5, is SAVISQKPSRDICQRGTSLTIQCQVDSQVTMMFWYRQQPGQSLTLIATANQGSEATYESGFVIDKFPISRPNLTFSTLTVSNMSPEDSSIYLCSASSGRAGGQYFGPGTRLLVL.

V gene TRBV10-3 combines with J gene TRBJ2-2, with 9 bases fitting TRBD1. The CDR3 length is 15 residues. V lost 0 bases and J lost 5; bases outside the gene matches: 1. Germline V gene data show CDR1 as ENHRY and CDR2 as SYGVKD. CDR3 in amino acids: CAISESTGGTGELFF. The CDR3 nucleotides read TGTGCCATCAGTGAGTCGACAGGGGGGACCGGGGAGCTGTTTTTT.

In this sample, this clone turned up a few times. The chain is built from TRBV6-6 and TRBJ2-7; D is ambiguous. The CDR3 sequence is 15 residues long. From germline, CDR1 is MNHNY and CDR2 SVGAGI (reference sequence). Trimming left V 2 bases short and J 1 base short, with 12 bases between. The CDR3 reads CASSYVRQSSYEQYF. In nucleotides, the CDR3 is TGTGCCAGCAGTTACGTGCGGCAGTCTTCCTACGAGCAGTACTTC.

The rearrangement links TRBV28 to TRBJ1-2; TRBD1 agrees at 7 bases. V was clipped by 3 bases and J by 4 bases; unmatched bases: 8. Germline V gene sequence: CDR1 MDHEN, CDR2 SYDVKM. This CDR3 contains 15 residues. The DNA for the CDR3 is TGTGCCAGCAGTTTCCGGAACAGGGGCGGCTATGGCTACACCTTC. Translated: CASSFRNRGGYGYTF.

CDR3 residues: CASSPPGEGYAQYF. CDR3 coding DNA: TGTGCCAGCTCACCACCGGGAGAGGGATATGCCCAGTACTTC. The chain joins TRBV18 to TRBJ2-5, with a tentative D call TRBD2 (5 bases). The germline V and J ends were trimmed by 0 bases and 9 bases, with 14 bases remaining between them. CDR1 is KGHSH, CDR2 LQKENI, per germline. The CDR3 runs 14 residues.

The chain couples TRBV2 to TRBJ1-2; 9 positions agree with TRBD1. Germline CDR1 SNHLY, CDR2 FYNNEI. The CDR3 sequence is 14 residues long. V was clipped by 6 bases and J by 3 bases; unmatched bases: 5. The CDR3 reads CASSGQGSDYGYTF. The CDR3 nucleotides read TGTGCCAGCAGCGGACAGGGGAGCGACTATGGCTACACCTTC.

This chain uses TRBV28 with TRBJ1-1; a possible D gene is TRBD1 (5 bases). The CDR3 extends over 15 amino acids. CDR1 is MDHEN and CDR2 is SYDVKM in the germline V gene. V lost 3 bases to trimming and J lost 1 base, with 12 bases between them. CDR3 sequence: CASSLLGGSNTEAFF. For the CDR3, the DNA is TGTGCCAGCAGTTTGCTGGGGGGTTCGAACACTGAAGCTTTCTTT.

The chain is built from TRBV28 and TRBJ2-7; TRBD1 matches at 11 bases. The CDR3 spans 15 residues. The germline V gene encodes CDR1 MDHEN and CDR2 SYDVKM. The V and J ends lost 3 bases and 4 bases, in that order; junction bases with no gene match: 5. CDR3 sequence reads: CASSLGGTGGYEQYF. CDR3 coding DNA: TGTGCCAGCAGTTTGGGGGGGACAGGGGGTTACGAGCAGTACTTC.

Of note for this clone: Other DNA sequences from this sample encode an identical CDR3 as well. CDR3 nucleotides: TGTGCCACTTCGTTCGGGATAGGGGGGGACAATGAGCAGTTCTTC. Translating gives CATSFGIGGDNEQFF. The rearrangement links TRBV18 to TRBJ2-1, with D maybe TRBD2 (7 bases). The germline V gene encodes CDR1 KGHSH and CDR2 LQKENI. Trimming removed 10 bases at V and 5 bases at J, with 21 bases between. The CDR3 has 15 amino acids.

The chain has TRBV11-2 and TRBJ2-7; a weak D match, TRBD1 (5 bases). The CDR3 is made up of 12 amino acids. V gave up 4 bases and J gave up 8 bases, with 12 bases separating them. The germline CDR1 and CDR2 sequences are SGHAT and FQNNGV. The CDR3 nucleotides are TGTGCCAGCAGCTCTACAGGTATGAAGCAGTACTTC. Encoded protein: CASSSTGMKQYF.

The V call is TRBV19, the J call TRBJ1-5; TRBD1 matches 11 bases. The CDR3 runs 15 residues. In germline, CDR1 is LNHDA, CDR2 SQIVND (reference sequence). Trimming removed 10 bases from V and 1 base from J; junction bases left unmatched: 6. The CDR3: CATLDRGQSNQPQHF. CDR3 nucleotides: TGTGCCACCTTGGACAGGGGGCAAAGCAATCAGCCCCAGCATTTT.

There are a few counts of this clone. The V gene is TRBV27, the J gene TRBJ2-2, with 8 bases fitting TRBD1. With 0 bases clipped from V and 0 bases from J, the junction kept 6 bases outside the gene matches. Germline V gives CDR1 MNHEY, CDR2 SMNVEV (reference sequence). The CDR3 contains 18 residues. CDR3 amino acids: CASSLSRRQGTNTGELFF. CDR3 DNA sequence: TGTGCCAGCAGTTTATCGAGGAGACAGGGGACGAACACCGGGGAGCTGTTTTTT.

This chain connects TRBV2 to TRBJ2-7, with TRBD2 matching 7 bases. J was trimmed by 6 bases and V by 5 bases; bases with no gene match: 7. This CDR3 is 13 amino acids long. Germline CDR1 reads SNHLY; CDR2 reads FYNNEI. The CDR3 region is CASSYGTTSEQYF. The CDR3 DNA reads as TGTGCCAGCAGTTACGGGACTACCTCCGAGCAGTACTTC.

V and J are TRBV5-5 and TRBJ2-1; maybe TRBD2 (5 bases). The germline V gene encodes CDR1 SGHKS and CDR2 YYEKEE (reference sequence). V lost 4 bases and J lost 0, with 14 bases in between. The CDR3 contains 16 residues. CDR3 DNA sequence: TGTGCCAGCAGCCTGACGACTACCAGCTCCTACAATGAGCAGTTCTTC. This codes for CASSLTTTSSYNEQFF. The entire variable domain, with the rest obtained from reference TRBV5-5 and TRBJ2-1, is as follows: DAGVTQSPTHLIKTRGQQVTLRCSPISGHKSVSWYQQVLGQGPQFIFQYYEKEERGRGNFPDRFSARQFPNYSSELNVNALLLGDSALYLCASSLTTTSSYNEQFFGPGTRLTVL.

The chain uses TRBV10-1 and TRBJ2-1; 10 nucleotides align to TRBD2. The CDR3 loop spans 14 amino acids. CDR1 and CDR2 (germline): WNHNN, SYGVQD (reference sequence). V dropped 2 bases and J dropped 5; count of bases not matched to a gene: 0. CDR3 DNA sequence: TGCGCCAGCAGTGAGGGACTAGCGGACAATGAGCAGTTCTTC. Translated: CASSEGLADNEQFF.